These 8 T cell receptor beta chains share one sample of origin, sequenced in a study of T cell responses to AZD1222 COVID-19 vaccine. Clones were sequenced by immunoSEQ multiplex PCR, and TCRdb holds only the in-frame ones, with some missing. The table records about 120,000 clones, about 90% of them present only once. The sample was peripheral blood, taken on day 0 of AZD1222 vaccination. These receptors were taken from an adult in good health.

This clone has only one observation. The chain has TRBV5-1 and TRBJ2-1; TRBD1 matches at 7 bases. The CDR3 has 14 residues. Unmatched junction bases numbered 4, after V lost 4 bases and J lost 3 bases. Looked up from germline, CDR1 is SGHRS and CDR2 is YFSETQ. The CDR3 DNA follows: TGCGCCAGCAGCGACCGGGACAGCTACAATGAGCAGTTCTTC. It specifies CASSDRDSYNEQFF.

The chain links TRBV11-3 to TRBJ2-3; no clear D. The germline V gene encodes CDR1 SGHNT and CDR2 YENEEA. The CDR3 sequence is 13 residues long. V lost 5 bases, J lost 4 bases, and 10 bases lay in between. CDR3 in DNA: TGTGCCAGCAGCCCCCCAGTGGCAGATACGCAGTATTTT. It is translated as CASSPPVADTQYF.

The chain joins TRBV19 to TRBJ2-4; possibly TRBD1 for D (6 bases). The ends were cut back, 4 bases at V and 3 bases at J, with 19 bases in the middle. The CDR3 sequence is 17 residues long. CDR1 is LNHDA, CDR2 SQIVND, per germline (reference sequence). The CDR3, as DNA: TGTGCCAGTAGTAAAGCGACAGGCCTCCCGGGCAAAAACATTCAGTACTTC. Translation gives CASSKATGLPGKNIQYF.

This chain uses TRBV5-6 with TRBJ1-6; weak D call: TRBD1 (6 bases). This CDR3 is built from 16 residues. The germline V gene encodes CDR1 SGHDT and CDR2 YYEEEE. V was cut by 0 bases and J by 3 bases, with 10 bases left in between. The CDR3 DNA sequence: TGTGCCAGCAGCTTGGCGGACAGCTTCTATAATTCACCCCTCCACTTT. It codes for CASSLADSFYNSPLHF.

The genes are TRBV27 and TRBJ1-5; a possible D gene is TRBD1 (6 bases). Trimming stripped 1 base from V and 0 bases from J, with 19 bases between. Germline-derived CDR1 and CDR2 are MNHEY and SMNVEV (reference sequence). The CDR3 is 19 residues long. The CDR3 spells CASSLWAGDTPNSNQPQHF. The CDR3 nucleotides read TGTGCCAGCAGTTTATGGGCAGGGGATACTCCTAATAGCAATCAGCCCCAGCATTTT.

The chain is built from TRBV19 and TRBJ1-6; tentative D call: TRBD1 (5 bases). The CDR3 consists of 15 residues. The V gene's germline CDR1 is LNHDA and CDR2 SQIVND (reference sequence). Deletions cut 5 bases from V and 7 bases from J, with 15 bases between. The chain's CDR3 is CASSPISSGNSPLHF. The CDR3 DNA reads TGTGCCAGTAGTCCCATCAGTTCAGGGAATTCACCCCTCCACTTT.

The chain uses TRBV4-1 and TRBJ1-4; the D is unclear. The ends were cut back, 4 bases at V and 0 bases at J, with 9 bases in the middle. Germline V lookup: CDR1 MGHRA, CDR2 YSYEKL. This CDR3 comprises 15 residues. CDR3 DNA: TGCGCCAGCAGCCTCTTCTATCCAACTAATGAAAAACTGTTTTTT. It yields the protein CASSLFYPTNEKLFF.

The chain links TRBV18 to TRBJ1-1, with D perhaps TRBD1 (6 bases). The ends were cut back, 6 bases at V and 5 bases at J, with 13 bases in the middle. The V gene's germline CDR1 is KGHSH and CDR2 LQKENI. The CDR3 runs to 13 residues. CDR3 nucleotides: TGTGCCAGCTCGGATTTAGGGGGGACTGAAGCTTTCTTT. This translates into CASSDLGGTEAFF. Using reference TRBV18 and TRBJ1-1 for the parts outside the CDR3, the full variable domain is NAGVMQNPRHLVRRRGQEARLRCSPMKGHSHVYWYRQLPEEGLKFMVYLQKENIIDESGMPKERFSAEFPKEGPSILRIQQVVRGDSAAYFCASSDLGGTEAFFGQGTRLTVV.